This entry lists 30 T cell receptor beta chains sequenced from one sample in a study of T cell responses to AZD1222 COVID-19 vaccine (dated by TCRdb to about 2021). The library relied on the immunoSEQ multiplex PCR assay. Drawn from immuneACCESS, this table holds only the in-frame rearrangements with V and J called that TCRdb kept. Clones are partly lost; checked studies trace under half to an unresolved V gene and leave the rest unexplained. The sample contains about 140,000 clones, almost 95% of them found a single time. The top ten constitute roughly 2.2% of the sample. The time point label of this sample denotes: baseline before first vaccination. The source material was peripheral blood, sampled on day 0 of AZD1222 vaccination. These receptors came from an adult in good health.

The J gene is TRBJ1-6, the V gene TRBV4-1; D is uncertain. The germline V gene encodes CDR1 MGHRA and CDR2 YSYEKL. With 4 bases removed from V and 5 bases from J, the gap between germline ends came to 12 bases. The CDR3 covers 15 residues. The CDR3 spells CASSPGGRDNSPLHF. CDR3 in DNA: TGCGCCAGCAGCCCCGGAGGGCGGGATAATTCACCCCTCCACTTT.

This chain uses TRBV5-1 with TRBJ2-7; D is possibly TRBD1 or TRBD2 (5 bases each). The CDR3 spans 14 residues. V lost 4 bases and J 2 bases, leaving 13 bases between the germline ends. The germline gives CDR1 SGHRS, CDR2 YFSETQ. In DNA form, the CDR3 reads TGCGCCAGCAGCGACGGGACGTCGGCCTACGAGCAGTACTTC. It codes for CASSDGTSAYEQYF.

V gene TRBV13 combines with J gene TRBJ2-6; TRBD1 matches at 7 bases. CDR1 is PRHDT and CDR2 is FYEKMQ in the germline V gene (reference sequence). This CDR3 spans 18 amino acids. The ends lost 0 bases at V and 3 bases at J; junction bases unmatched: 8. CDR3 DNA: TGTGCCAGCAGCTTAGGTAGAGTAGGGGGCGTTGGGGCCAACGTCCTGACTTTC. Residues: CASSLGRVGGVGANVLTF.

V and J are TRBV6-5 and TRBJ1-1; D is ambiguous. This CDR3 is 13 amino acids long. V lost 5 bases and J lost 4, with 11 bases in between. Looked up from germline, CDR1 is MNHEY and CDR2 is SVGAGI. This CDR3 reads CASSHLQITEAFF. CDR3 sequence (DNA): TGTGCCAGCAGTCACTTACAGATCACTGAAGCTTTCTTT.

The rearrangement uses TRBV30 and TRBJ2-7; 7 bases fit TRBD1. There are 12 residues in the CDR3. Germline V gene data show CDR1 as GTSNPN and CDR2 as SVGIG (reference sequence). J gave up 3 bases and V 7 bases, and 6 bases lay outside the gene matches. CDR3 in amino acids: CAYTDRSYEQYF. CDR3 nucleotides: TGTGCCTACACGGACAGGAGCTACGAGCAGTACTTC.

The rearrangement links TRBV10-3 to TRBJ2-5; D might be TRBD2 (5 bases). CDR1 is ENHRY, CDR2 SYGVKD, per germline. The V gene lost 0 bases and the J gene lost 1 base, with 12 bases spanning the gap. The CDR3 length is 16 residues. The CDR3 sequence: CAISESFGIGQETQYF. The CDR3 DNA reads TGTGCCATCAGTGAGTCGTTCGGGATTGGCCAAGAGACCCAGTACTTC.

The chain carries TRBV15 and TRBJ1-1; 8 nucleotides align to TRBD1. The CDR3 contains 15 residues. The V gene end was trimmed by 4 bases and the J gene end by 0 bases; junction bases not matched to a gene: 4. Germline V lookup: CDR1 LNHNV, CDR2 YYDKDF (reference sequence). The CDR3 spells CATSTRQGMNTEAFF. The CDR3 coding sequence is TGTGCCACCAGCACCAGACAGGGGATGAACACTGAAGCTTTCTTT.

The chain links TRBV11-1 to TRBJ2-3; D is ambiguous. Germline V CDR1 and CDR2: SGHAT, FQDESV (reference sequence). The CDR3 runs to 14 residues. Trimming cost V 4 bases and J 4 bases, with 12 bases left between them. CDR3: CASSSRPVPDTQYF. CDR3 coding DNA: TGTGCCAGCAGCTCGAGACCGGTCCCAGATACGCAGTATTTT. The entire variable domain, with the rest obtained from reference TRBV11-1 and TRBJ2-3, is as follows: EAEVAQSPRYKITEKSQAVAFWCDPISGHATLYWYRQILGQGPELLVQFQDESVVDDSQLPKDRFSAERLKGVDSTLKIQPAELGDSAMYLCASSSRPVPDTQYFGPGTRLTVL.

This chain joins TRBV4-2 and TRBJ1-3; D is undetermined. This CDR3 has 16 amino acids. Trimming pared 4 bases from V and 1 base from J, leaving 14 bases between. Looked up from germline, CDR1 is LGHNA and CDR2 is YNFKEQ. CDR3 nucleotide sequence: TGTGCCAGCAGCCCAGATCCAGGATTTTCTGGAAACACCATATATTTT. It yields the protein CASSPDPGFSGNTIYF.

The chain uses TRBV6-2 or TRBV6-3 and TRBJ2-1, with a possible D match to TRBD2 (6 bases). Per the germline V gene, CDR1 is MNHEY and CDR2 is SVGEGT. Between the trimmed V and J ends, which lost 3 bases and 6 bases, there was a span of 12 bases. The CDR3 is 14 residues long. CDR3 nucleotides: TGTGCCAGCAGTTATTCCGGACTATTCAATGAGCAGTTCTTC. Protein sequence: CASSYSGLFNEQFF.

This chain connects TRBV7-2 to TRBJ2-5; tentatively, D is TRBD1 or TRBD2 (5 bases each). Trimming took off 6 bases at V and 4 bases at J, with 18 bases between the two ends. CDR3 length equals 15 residues. The germline gives CDR1 SGHTA, CDR2 FQGNSA. The CDR3: CASRKRAGSGETQYF. The CDR3, as DNA: TGTGCCAGCAGAAAGAGGGCAGGGAGTGGAGAGACCCAGTACTTC.

The CDR3 region has the DNA TGTGCCAGCTCAACAGGACAGGGGGCTTCTGGCTACACCTTC. Protein: CASSTGQGASGYTF. V and J are TRBV18 and TRBJ1-2, with TRBD1 identical over 11 bases. Germline-derived CDR1 and CDR2 are KGHSH and LQKENI. The CDR3 loop spans 14 amino acids. V dropped 5 bases and J dropped 7; count of bases not matched to a gene: 6.

This sequence joins TRBV19 and TRBJ2-3; 8 nucleotides align to TRBD1. V shed 5 bases and J 2 bases; nucleotides not matched to a gene: 6. The CDR3 runs 15 residues. Germline V gene lookup returns CDR1 LNHDA and CDR2 SQIVND (reference sequence). CDR3 region: CASSAHRGDTDTQYF. CDR3 DNA sequence: TGTGCCAGTAGTGCCCACAGGGGGGACACAGATACGCAGTATTTT.

This chain uses TRBV6-6 with TRBJ2-7; D unclear. This CDR3 has 15 amino acids. Trimming took off 2 bases at V and 2 bases at J, with 13 bases between the two ends. Germline V gene sequence: CDR1 MNHNY, CDR2 SVGAGI (reference sequence). CDR3 loop: CASSYNWQRTYEQYF. The CDR3 DNA sequence: TGTGCCAGCAGTTACAATTGGCAGAGGACCTACGAGCAGTACTTC.

This chain joins TRBV7-9 and TRBJ2-2, with D perhaps TRBD2 (7 bases). This CDR3 region has 15 residues. The V and J ends lost 0 bases and 7 bases respectively, with 12 bases between them. Germline V gives CDR1 SEHNR, CDR2 FQNEAQ (reference sequence). In DNA, the CDR3 is TGTGCCAGCAGCTTAGCTTCGGGGGGCCACGGGGAGCTGTTTTTT. It is translated as CASSLASGGHGELFF.

This chain uses TRBV28 with TRBJ1-2; perhaps TRBD1 as D (5 bases). Germline loops: CDR1 MDHEN, CDR2 SYDVKM. V lost 6 bases, J lost 3 bases, and 14 bases lay in between. This CDR3 region has 14 residues. CDR3 nucleotides: TGTGCCAGCAGAATCCCCGGGACCTACTATGGCTACACCTTC. Protein sequence: CASRIPGTYYGYTF.

For the CDR3, the DNA is TGTGCCAGCAGCCAACTAGCGGACACTCAGCCCCAGCATTTT. Translated, it gives CASSQLADTQPQHF. The gene calls are TRBV11-2 and TRBJ1-5, with D perhaps TRBD1 (5 bases). The germline gives CDR1 SGHAT, CDR2 FQNNGV. There are 14 residues in the CDR3. The germline V and J ends were trimmed by 5 bases and 6 bases, with 14 bases remaining between them.

The chain carries TRBV6-4 and TRBJ1-1, with D uncertain. Germline loops: CDR1 MRHNA, CDR2 SNTAGT. The CDR3 loop spans 13 amino acids. The V and J ends lost 4 bases and 2 bases respectively, with 8 bases between them. CDR3: CASSVEGNTEAFF. CDR3 coding DNA: TGTGCCAGCAGTGTCGAGGGAAACACTGAAGCTTTCTTT.

V is TRBV2 and J is TRBJ1-5; a possible D gene is TRBD1 (5 bases). Germline values: CDR1 SNHLY, CDR2 FYNNEI. The CDR3 extends over 15 amino acids. Deletions cut 5 bases from V and 2 bases from J, with 13 bases between. As DNA, the CDR3 is TGTGCCAGCAGTAGGGACGTATTAGGCAATCAGCCCCAGCATTTT. Translated: CASSRDVLGNQPQHF. Variable domain in full (rest from reference TRBV2 and TRBJ1-5): EPEVTQTPSHQVTQMGQEVILRCVPISNHLYFYWYRQILGQKVEFLVSFYNNEISEKSEIFDDQFSVERPDGSNFTLKIRSTKLEDSAMYFCASSRDVLGNQPQHFGDGTRLSIL.

The chain combines TRBV3-1 (or the pseudogene TRBV3-2) with TRBJ2-7; 9 bases map to TRBD1. Germline CDR1 is LGHDT and CDR2 is YNNKEL (reference sequence). The CDR3 covers 14 residues. Trimming removed 8 bases from V and 2 bases from J; junction bases left unmatched: 7. CDR3 DNA: TGTGCCAGCCGTCGGGACAGGGCCCCCTACGAGCAGTACTTC. Protein product: CASRRDRAPYEQYF.

CDR3 in amino acids: CASSPRQGSHEQYF. CDR3 nucleotides: TGTGCCAGCAGCCCCAGACAGGGTTCCCACGAGCAGTACTTC. The chain links TRBV7-2 to TRBJ2-7; 7 bases map to TRBD1. The CDR3 has 14 amino acids. Germline lookup yields CDR1 SGHTA and CDR2 FQGNSA. Trimming took 5 bases from V and 5 from J; bases not matched to a gene: 9.

This chain joins TRBV10-2 and TRBJ1-5; no definite D call. Germline V gene sequence: CDR1 WSHSY, CDR2 SAAADI. Trimming took off 3 bases at V and 7 bases at J, with 22 bases between the two ends. This CDR3 is 17 amino acids long. Here the CDR3 DNA reads TGCGCCAGCAGTGAATCTAGCTGGGCAGAACCTAGGCAGCCCCAGCATTTT. This codes for CASSESSWAEPRQPQHF.

The V and J genes are TRBV29-1 and TRBJ1-1, with 7 bases identical to TRBD1. The ends lost 5 bases at V and 3 bases at J; junction bases unmatched: 9. The CDR3 spans 14 residues. Germline CDR1 is SQVTM and CDR2 is ANQGSEA. CDR3 sequence: CSVRDSLDYTEAFF. For the CDR3, the DNA is TGCAGCGTTCGGGACAGCCTGGACTACACTGAAGCTTTCTTT.

This clone has just a few counts. The chain has TRBV18 and TRBJ2-3; 10 nucleotides align to TRBD2. After removal of 3 bases from V and 15 bases from J, the junction contained 12 bases not matched to a gene. The germline V gene encodes CDR1 KGHSH and CDR2 LQKENI. The CDR3 length is 14 residues. CDR3 nucleotides: TGTGCCAGCTCACCCTCCGAGACTAGCGGGTTAGACTATTTT. Encoded protein: CASSPSETSGLDYF.

The J gene is TRBJ2-5, the V gene TRBV5-6; D is unclear. Trimming cost V 4 bases and J 5 bases, with 9 bases left between them. The CDR3 sequence is 12 residues long. Germline CDR1 SGHDT, CDR2 YYEEEE. The CDR3 protein is CASSRGEETQYF. In DNA form, the CDR3 reads TGTGCCAGCAGCCGAGGAGAGGAGACCCAGTACTTC.

V usage is TRBV19 and J usage is TRBJ2-1; TRBD1 aligns across 10 bases. The germline gives CDR1 LNHDA, CDR2 SQIVND (reference sequence). This CDR3 region has 17 residues. J gave up 2 bases and V 5 bases, and 9 bases lay outside the gene matches. CDR3 region: CASSEGQGYWAYNEQFF. In nucleotides, the CDR3 is TGTGCCAGTAGTGAGGGACAGGGGTATTGGGCCTACAATGAGCAGTTCTTC.

The chain recombines TRBV7-6 with TRBJ1-2; 8 nucleotides align to TRBD1. V was pared by 2 bases and J by 3 bases, with 11 bases of the junction left unmatched. The V gene's germline CDR1 is SGHVS and CDR2 FNYEAQ. The CDR3 extends over 17 amino acids. CDR3 in DNA: TGTGCCAGCAGCTTACTTGGACAGGGATTAGAAGACTATGGCTACACCTTC. This encodes CASSLLGQGLEDYGYTF.

V and J are TRBV28 and TRBJ1-6; D is unresolved. The CDR3 extends over 13 amino acids. Between the trimmed V and J ends, which lost 7 bases and 2 bases, there was a span of 6 bases. CDR1 and CDR2 (germline): MDHEN, SYDVKM. The CDR3 loop reads CASTGTYNSPLHF. The CDR3 DNA follows: TGTGCCAGCACTGGGACCTATAATTCACCCCTCCACTTT.

This chain links TRBV27 with TRBJ1-3, with TRBD1 matching 10 bases. Germline lookup yields CDR1 MNHEY and CDR2 SMNVEV (reference sequence). V was pared by 7 bases and J by 3 bases, with 6 bases of the junction left unmatched. This CDR3 is built from 15 residues. The CDR3 DNA follows: TGTGCCAGCACCCAGACAGGGGGCAGTGGAAACACCATATATTTT. It translates to CASTQTGGSGNTIYF.

This clone was detected a few times. The rearrangement joins TRBV11-3 to TRBJ1-5; no clear D. CDR1 and CDR2 (germline): SGHNT, YENEEA. This CDR3 spans 15 amino acids. V was shortened by 7 bases and J by 8 bases, with 21 bases between the two germline ends. CDR3 loop: CASTKVALYHKPQHF. In DNA, the CDR3 is TGTGCCAGCACCAAGGTAGCTCTATATCATAAGCCCCAGCATTTT.